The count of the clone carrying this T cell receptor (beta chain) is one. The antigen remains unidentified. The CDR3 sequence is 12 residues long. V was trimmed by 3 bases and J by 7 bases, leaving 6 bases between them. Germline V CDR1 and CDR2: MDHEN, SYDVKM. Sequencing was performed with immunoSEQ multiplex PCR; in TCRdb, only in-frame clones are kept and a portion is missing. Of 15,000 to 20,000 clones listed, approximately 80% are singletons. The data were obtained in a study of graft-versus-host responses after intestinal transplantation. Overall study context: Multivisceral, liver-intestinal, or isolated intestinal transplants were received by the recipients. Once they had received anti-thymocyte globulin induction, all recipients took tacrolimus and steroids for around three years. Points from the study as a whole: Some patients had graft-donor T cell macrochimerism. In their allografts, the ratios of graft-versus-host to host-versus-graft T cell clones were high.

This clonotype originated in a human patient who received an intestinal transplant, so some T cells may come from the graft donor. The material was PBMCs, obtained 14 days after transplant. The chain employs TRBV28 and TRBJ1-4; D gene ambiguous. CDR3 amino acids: CASSLAAEKLFF. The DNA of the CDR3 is TGTGCCAGCAGTTTGGCAGCTGAAAAACTGTTTTTT.